One sample yielded the 10 T cell receptor beta chains listed below, sequenced in a study of metastatic and nonmetastatic thyroid tumors. Patients were all untreated before their thyroid surgery. TCRdb redid the clone calls on the PCR reads using MiXCR. The sample includes tens of thousands of clones, 30% to 40% seen only once; the top ten take about 16%. Sequences were obtained from tumor tissue. The receptors derive from a female donor with papillary thyroid cancer or a benign thyroid nodule (not recorded which). Some clones in this sample may be carry-over from other donors' samples.

This clone was detected only a few times. The chain couples TRBV11-2 to TRBJ2-7; 7 bases agree with TRBD1. Germline values: CDR1 SGHAT, CDR2 FQNNGV. V lost 6 bases to trimming and J lost 3 bases; unmatched junction nucleotides: 5. The CDR3 runs to 13 residues. The CDR3 spells CASRRTGDYEQYF. CDR3 coding DNA: TGTGCCAGCAGACGCACAGGGGACTACGAGCAGTACTTC.

This clone was seen a handful of times. The rearrangement uses TRBV28 and TRBJ1-1, with 9 bases that match TRBD1. From germline, CDR1 is MDHEN and CDR2 SYDVKM. J lost 0 bases, V lost 3 bases, and 5 bases had no gene match. This CDR3 region has 16 residues. The CDR3 protein is CASSFWTGAMNTEAFF. CDR3 coding DNA: TGTGCCAGCAGTTTCTGGACAGGGGCGATGAACACTGAAGCTTTCTTT.

This clone was detected only a few times. The chain carries TRBV12-3 or TRBV12-4 and TRBJ1-2; maybe TRBD1 (5 bases). The CDR3 runs 14 residues. The ends were cut back, 11 bases at V and 4 bases at J, with 20 bases in the middle. CDR3 sequence: CACPPRGLFYGYTF. CDR3 DNA: TGTGCCTGCCCCCCAAGGGGTTTATTCTATGGCTACACCTTC.

This sequence joins TRBV6-2 or TRBV6-3 and TRBJ2-1; 7 bases are a match to TRBD2. The V gene end was trimmed by 9 bases and the J gene end by 1 base; junction bases not matched to a gene: 9. Looked up from germline, CDR1 is MNHEY and CDR2 is SVGEGT. The CDR3 has 15 residues. For the CDR3, the DNA is TGTGCCAGTAATAGAGCCGGGGGGTCCTACAATGAGCAGTTCTTC. The encoded protein is CASNRAGGSYNEQFF.

The chain joins TRBV7-2 to TRBJ2-1; 9 bases map to TRBD2. CDR1 SGHTA and CDR2 FQGNSA come from the germline V gene. V shed 6 bases and J 5 bases; nucleotides not matched to a gene: 8. The CDR3 has 15 residues. CDR3 amino acids: CASRPPGLANNEQFF. For the CDR3, the DNA is TGTGCCAGCAGGCCTCCGGGACTAGCCAACAATGAGCAGTTCTTC.

This clone came up many times. The rearrangement joins TRBV20-1 to TRBJ1-6, with D perhaps matching TRBD1 (5 bases). The CDR3 spans 13 residues. Germline V lookup: CDR1 DFQATT, CDR2 SNEGSKA (reference sequence). V gave up 5 bases and J gave up 10 bases, with 15 bases separating them. CDR3 sequence reads: CSASQQESSPLHF. CDR3 sequence (DNA): TGCAGTGCTTCCCAACAGGAATCCTCACCCCTCCACTTT.

The gene calls are TRBV6-1 and TRBJ2-7; no clear D gene. The CDR3 loop spans 13 amino acids. Trimming removed 8 bases at V and 1 base at J, with 12 bases between. CDR1 and CDR2 from the germline V gene are MNHNS and SASEGT. DNA of the CDR3: TGTGCCAGCCTGCGGTTAGGATCCTACGAGCAGTACTTC. Translation gives CASLRLGSYEQYF.

This clone came up a few times. The chain is built from TRBV19 and TRBJ2-5; D gene unclear. The CDR3 has 11 residues. The V and J ends lost 4 bases and 5 bases respectively, with 5 bases between them. CDR1 LNHDA and CDR2 SQIVND come from the germline V gene (reference sequence). This CDR3 reads CASSNVETQYF. The CDR3 nucleotides read TGTGCCAGTAGTAACGTGGAGACCCAGTACTTC.

This rearrangement joins TRBV5-5 to TRBJ2-5; 9 positions match TRBD1. Germline CDR1 reads SGHKS; CDR2 reads YYEKEE (reference sequence). The J segment lost 2 bases and the V segment lost 4 bases, leaving 9 bases of the junction unmatched. This CDR3 region has 16 residues. In nucleotides, the CDR3 is TGTGCCAGCAGCGCAGGGGGACAGGGCCCTCAAGAGACCCAGTACTTC. It encodes CASSAGGQGPQETQYF.

This clone has more than one count but fewer than ten. The sample has other DNA sequences that encode this CDR3 too. The rearrangement joins TRBV6-1 to TRBJ1-5, with 8 bases lining up with TRBD1. J gave up 7 bases and V 1 base, and 6 bases lay outside the gene matches. Per germline, CDR1 MNHNS and CDR2 SASEGT. This CDR3 spans 15 amino acids. The DNA of the CDR3 is TGTGCCAGCAGTGAAGTAGGGACAGGCGGACAGCCCCAGCATTTT. Translating gives CASSEVGTGGQPQHF.